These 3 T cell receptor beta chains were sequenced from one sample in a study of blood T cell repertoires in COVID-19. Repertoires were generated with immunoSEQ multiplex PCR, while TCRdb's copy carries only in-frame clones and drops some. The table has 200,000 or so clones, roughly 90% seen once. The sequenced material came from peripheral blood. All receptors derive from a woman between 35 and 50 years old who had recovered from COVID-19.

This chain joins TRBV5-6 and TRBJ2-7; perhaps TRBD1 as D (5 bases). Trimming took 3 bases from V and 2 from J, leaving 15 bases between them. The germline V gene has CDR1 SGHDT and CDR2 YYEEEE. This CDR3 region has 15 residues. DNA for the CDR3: TGTGCCAGCAGCTCCCTGAAGGGGCTAGCCTACGAGCAGTACTTC. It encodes CASSSLKGLAYEQYF. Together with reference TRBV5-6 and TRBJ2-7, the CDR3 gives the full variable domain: DAGVTQSPTHLIKTRGQQVTLRCSPKSGHDTVSWYQQALGQGPQFIFQYYEEEERQRGNFPDRFSGHQFPNYSSELNVNALLLGDSALYLCASSSLKGLAYEQYFGPGTRLTVT.

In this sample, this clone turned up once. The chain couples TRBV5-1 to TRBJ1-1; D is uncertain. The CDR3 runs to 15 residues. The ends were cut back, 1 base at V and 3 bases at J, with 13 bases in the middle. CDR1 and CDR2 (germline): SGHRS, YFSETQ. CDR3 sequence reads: CASSLQHVGDTEAFF. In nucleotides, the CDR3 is TGCGCCAGCAGCTTGCAGCACGTCGGGGACACTGAAGCTTTCTTT.

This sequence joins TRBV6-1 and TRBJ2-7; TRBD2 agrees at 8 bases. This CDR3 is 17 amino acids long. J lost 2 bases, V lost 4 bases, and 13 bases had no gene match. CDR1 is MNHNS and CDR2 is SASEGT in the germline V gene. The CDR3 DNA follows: TGTGCCAGCAGTGGCGGCGTGAGGCAGCGGGGGACCTACGAGCAGTACTTC. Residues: CASSGGVRQRGTYEQYF.